The 19 T cell receptor beta chains presented below share a single source sample, sequenced in a study of blood T cell repertoires in COVID-19 (TCRdb year 2020). Library construction relied on the immunoSEQ multiplex PCR assay. Not all clones reach the TCRdb copy of this immuneACCESS table, which keeps in-frame sequences only. Checked studies attribute under half of the gap to unresolved V genes and leave the rest unexplained. The sample table shows 140,000 to 150,000 clones, and about 83% are seen once. 8% to 9% of the sample belongs to the ten largest clones. The sample consisted of peripheral blood. Source of these receptors: a man aged 25-45 years with COVID-19, enrolled during active disease.

The chain links TRBV12-3 or TRBV12-4 to TRBJ2-1, with TRBD1 as a possible D gene (5 bases). Trimming cost V 4 bases and J 5 bases, with 9 bases left between them. The CDR3 spans 13 residues. CDR3 bases: TGTGCCAGCAGTTGGGGCACGAACAATGAGCAGTTCTTC. Translation gives CASSWGTNNEQFF.

The chain is built from TRBV2 and TRBJ2-3; weak D call: TRBD2 (5 bases). Trimming removed 4 bases from V and 3 bases from J, with 11 bases in between. Germline V lookup: CDR1 SNHLY, CDR2 FYNNEI. This CDR3 has 14 amino acids. The CDR3 spells CASSVRTGTDTQYF. The CDR3, as DNA: TGTGCCAGCAGTGTCCGGACGGGGACAGATACGCAGTATTTT.

This clone has just a few counts. The genes are TRBV10-1 and TRBJ2-7; 11 positions match TRBD2. Germline trimming cut 6 bases from V and 2 bases from J; bases unmatched to any gene: 3. Germline CDR1 and CDR2: WNHNN and SYGVQD (reference sequence). The CDR3 loop spans 14 amino acids. DNA of the CDR3: TGCGCCAGCAGCCCTAGCGGGAGGACCTACGAGCAGTACTTC. It codes for CASSPSGRTYEQYF.

The gene calls are TRBV30 and TRBJ1-4; 9 bases line up with TRBD1. The CDR3 contains 11 residues. Trimming removed 7 bases from V and 10 bases from J; junction bases left unmatched: 4. Germline V lookup: CDR1 GTSNPN, CDR2 SVGIG (reference sequence). The DNA of the CDR3 is TGTGCCTCGGACAGGGGACGAAAACTGTTTTTT. Translated, it gives CASDRGRKLFF.

This rearrangement joins TRBV28 to TRBJ2-7; 11 bases align to TRBD1. The CDR3 sequence is 15 residues long. V lost 5 bases, J lost 4 bases, and 7 bases stayed unmatched. Germline CDR1 MDHEN, CDR2 SYDVKM. CDR3 protein: CASSAGGQGAYEQYF. CDR3 nucleotides: TGTGCCAGCAGTGCAGGAGGACAGGGGGCTTACGAGCAGTACTTC.

This chain connects TRBV30 to TRBJ2-7, with a tentative D call TRBD1 (7 bases). Per the germline V gene, CDR1 is GTSNPN and CDR2 is SVGIG (reference sequence). The CDR3 extends over 12 amino acids. V shed 3 bases and J shed 5 bases, with 11 bases lying between them. The CDR3 DNA reads TGTGCCTGGAGAGGGGGCGGGAACGAGCAGTACTTC. Its protein is CAWRGGGNEQYF.

The chain joins TRBV21-1 to TRBJ1-5. TRBV21-1 is reported as a pseudogene. The CDR3 covers 18 residues. The chain's CDR3 is CASSKGPARGTRDQPQHF. DNA for the CDR3: TGTGCCAGCAGCAAAGGTCCGGCGCGGGGCACCCGGGATCAGCCCCAGCATTTT.

The genes are TRBV27 and TRBJ1-6, with 8 bases aligning to TRBD1. The ends lost 4 bases at V and 10 bases at J; junction bases unmatched: 9. The germline V gene encodes CDR1 MNHEY and CDR2 SMNVEV (reference sequence). CDR3 length: 15 amino acids. This chain's CDR3 is CASSSRDRPYSPLHF. For the CDR3, the DNA is TGTGCCAGCAGTTCCCGGGACAGGCCCTACTCACCCCTCCACTTT.

This rearrangement joins TRBV5-1 to TRBJ1-4; D gene ambiguous. The CDR3 sequence is 14 residues long. The V end lost 0 bases, the J end lost 5 bases, and 8 bases lay between the germline ends. Looked up from germline, CDR1 is SGHRS and CDR2 is YFSETQ. The CDR3 DNA sequence: TGCGCCAGCAGCTTGGACAGTAGAAATGAAAAACTGTTTTTT. It is translated as CASSLDSRNEKLFF.

This chain joins TRBV6-5 and TRBJ1-3; D ambiguous. With 5 bases removed from V and 0 bases from J, the gap between germline ends came to 11 bases. CDR3 length equals 15 residues. Germline CDR1 reads MNHEY; CDR2 reads SVGAGI. The CDR3 nucleotides read TGTGCCAGCAGTCCATTGGGGAGCTCTGGAAACACCATATATTTT. The encoded protein is CASSPLGSSGNTIYF.

V gene TRBV20-1 combines with J gene TRBJ2-7; 9 bases align to TRBD1. The V segment lost 3 bases and the J segment 2 bases; nucleotides outside the gene matches: 8. The CDR3 contains 15 residues. Germline assignment: CDR1 DFQATT and CDR2 SNEGSKA (reference sequence). The CDR3 is CSASLGTGSPYEQYF. CDR3 coding DNA: TGCAGTGCTAGTCTCGGGACAGGGAGCCCCTACGAGCAGTACTTC.

This clone was seen once. This rearrangement joins TRBV7-3 to TRBJ2-7; 7 bases align to TRBD2. V shed 5 bases and J 1 base; nucleotides not matched to a gene: 5. Germline-derived CDR1 and CDR2 are SGHTA and FQGTGA. The CDR3 has 14 residues. CDR3 protein: CASSTLAPSYEQYF. The CDR3 bases are TGTGCCAGCAGCACACTAGCGCCTTCCTACGAGCAGTACTTC.

The sample holds one count of this clone. V gene TRBV2 combines with J gene TRBJ2-7; D call uncertain. The CDR3 extends over 12 amino acids. Trimming cost V 4 bases and J 3 bases, with 7 bases left between them. From germline, CDR1 is SNHLY and CDR2 FYNNEI. The CDR3 reads CASSALLYEQYF. The DNA for the CDR3 is TGTGCCAGCAGTGCCTTACTCTACGAGCAGTACTTC.

The chain employs TRBV18 and TRBJ1-5; possibly TRBD1 for D (6 bases). The V and J ends lost 2 bases and 5 bases respectively, with 13 bases between them. Looked up from germline, CDR1 is KGHSH and CDR2 is LQKENI. CDR3 length: 15 amino acids. The DNA for the CDR3 is TGTGCCAGCTCACCAACAGGGTCAGAACATCAGCCCCAGCATTTT. It specifies CASSPTGSEHQPQHF.

The CDR3 spells CASSQPLAGVAHEQFF. CDR3 DNA sequence: TGTGCCAGCAGCCAGCCACTAGCGGGAGTAGCCCATGAGCAGTTCTTC. The chain carries TRBV3-1 (or the pseudogene TRBV3-2) and TRBJ2-1, with 11 bases aligning to TRBD2. The germline gives CDR1 LGHDT, CDR2 YNNKEL (reference sequence). V was clipped by 3 bases and J by 8 bases; unmatched bases: 9. The CDR3 is 16 amino acids.

The V gene is TRBV6-2 or TRBV6-3, the J gene TRBJ2-6; 10 bases align to TRBD1. Germline assignment: CDR1 MNHEY and CDR2 SVGEGT. This CDR3 is 18 amino acids long. Trimming removed 5 bases from V and 4 bases from J; junction bases left unmatched: 11. The CDR3 DNA follows: TGTGCCAGCAGTCCCCGGGACAGGGGAGTTTTGGGGGCCAACGTCCTGACTTTC. It yields the protein CASSPRDRGVLGANVLTF.

The rearrangement uses TRBV29-1 and TRBJ1-3; no reliable D call. V lost 4 bases and J 4 bases, leaving 17 bases between the germline ends. The CDR3 is 15 amino acids. The germline V gene has CDR1 SQVTM and CDR2 ANQGSEA. In DNA form, the CDR3 reads TGCAGCGTTGGAAACCCCCCAGGCGCCGGAAACACCATATATTTT. Translating it yields CSVGNPPGAGNTIYF.

The rearrangement joins TRBV6-5 to TRBJ2-6; 7 bases are a match to TRBD1. This CDR3 comprises 14 residues. The germline V gene encodes CDR1 MNHEY and CDR2 SVGAGI. Trimming removed 6 bases from V and 3 bases from J; junction bases left unmatched: 2. CDR3: CASRRTGGANVLTF. CDR3 coding DNA: TGTGCCAGCAGACGGACAGGTGGGGCCAACGTCCTGACTTTC.

The chain links TRBV2 to TRBJ1-5; D is perhaps TRBD1 (5 bases). The V end was cut by 5 bases, the J end by 6 bases, with 17 bases between. The CDR3 has 15 residues. Germline CDR1 is SNHLY and CDR2 is FYNNEI. The CDR3 sequence is CASSPRGRGGQPQHF. CDR3 in DNA: TGTGCCAGCAGTCCCCGAGGGAGGGGTGGTCAGCCCCAGCATTTT.